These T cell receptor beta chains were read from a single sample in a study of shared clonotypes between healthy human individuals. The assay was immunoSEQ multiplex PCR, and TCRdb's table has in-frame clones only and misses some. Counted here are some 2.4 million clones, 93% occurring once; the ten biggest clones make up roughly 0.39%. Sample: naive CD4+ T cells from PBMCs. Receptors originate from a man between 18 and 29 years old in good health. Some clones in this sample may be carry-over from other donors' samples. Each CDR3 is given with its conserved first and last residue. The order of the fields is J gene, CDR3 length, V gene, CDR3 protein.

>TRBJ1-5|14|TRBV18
CASSPPGQYQPQHF
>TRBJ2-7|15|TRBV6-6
CASSYSTGSSYEQYF
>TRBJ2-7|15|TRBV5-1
CASSPEGQAMYEQYF
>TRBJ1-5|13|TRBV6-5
CASSSTGNQPQHF
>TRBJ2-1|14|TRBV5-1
CASSLETSGRSKFF
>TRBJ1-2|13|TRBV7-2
CASSPTDRPRATF
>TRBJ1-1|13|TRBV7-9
CASSPRQFTEAFF
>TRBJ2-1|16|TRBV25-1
CASSQTGSDSYNEQFF
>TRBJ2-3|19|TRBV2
CASSERRGRVRTGSDTQYF
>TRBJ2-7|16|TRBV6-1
CASSVRGGGASYEQYF
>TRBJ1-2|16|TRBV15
CATSRDPTGGAEGYTF
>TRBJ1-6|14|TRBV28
CASSLWTDNSPLHF
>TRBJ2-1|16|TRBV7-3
CASSSPEFYYMGEQFF
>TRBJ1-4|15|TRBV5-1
CASSLGGQTNEKLFF
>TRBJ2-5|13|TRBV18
CASSPPRAGAQYF